What follows describes a single TCR beta chain. The repertoire was sequenced with immunoSEQ multiplex PCR; TCRdb's copy has only in-frame clones and lacks some. This sample carries approximately 230,000 clones, roughly 87% of them seen once, and the ten largest clones take about 12%. The V segment lost 5 bases and the J segment 2 bases; nucleotides outside the gene matches: 4. Germline CDR1 reads SEHNR; CDR2 reads FQNEAQ (reference sequence). This CDR3 is built from 15 residues. This sample is drawn from a study of cytomegalovirus exposure and HLA in healthy donors. The TCR was taken from a man aged 18 to 30 in good health and CMV-seropositive. V usage is TRBV7-9 and J usage is TRBJ2-1; 9 positions match TRBD2. Specimen: PBMCs. CDR3 DNA: TGTGCCAGCAGCCCTAGCGGGACCCCCTACAATGAGCAGTTCTTC. Translating it yields CASSPSGTPYNEQFF.